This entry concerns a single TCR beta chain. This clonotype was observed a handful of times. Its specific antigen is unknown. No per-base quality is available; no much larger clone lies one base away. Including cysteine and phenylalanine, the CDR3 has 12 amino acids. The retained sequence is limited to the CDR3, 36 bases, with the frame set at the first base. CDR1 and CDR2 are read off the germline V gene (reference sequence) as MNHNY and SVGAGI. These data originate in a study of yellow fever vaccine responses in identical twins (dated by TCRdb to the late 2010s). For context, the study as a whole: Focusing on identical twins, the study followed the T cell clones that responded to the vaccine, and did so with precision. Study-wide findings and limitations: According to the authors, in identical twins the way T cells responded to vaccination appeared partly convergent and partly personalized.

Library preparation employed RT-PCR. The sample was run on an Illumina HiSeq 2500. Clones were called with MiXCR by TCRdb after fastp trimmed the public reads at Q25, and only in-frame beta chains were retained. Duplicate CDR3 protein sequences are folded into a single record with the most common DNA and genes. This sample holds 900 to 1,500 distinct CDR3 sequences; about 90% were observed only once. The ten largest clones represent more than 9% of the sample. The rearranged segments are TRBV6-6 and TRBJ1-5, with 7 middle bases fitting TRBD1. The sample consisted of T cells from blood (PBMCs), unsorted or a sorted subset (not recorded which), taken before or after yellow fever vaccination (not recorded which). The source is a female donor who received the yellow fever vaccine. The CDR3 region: CATGVSNQPQHF. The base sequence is TGTGCAACAGGGGTTAGCAATCAGCCCCAGCATTTT.